One and the same sample provided the 29 T cell receptor beta chains below, sequenced in a study of early T cells in non-severe SARS-CoV-2 infection. TCRdb reprocessed the 5' RACE reads with MiXCR, giving one entry per CDR3 protein. The sample consists of 75,000 to 100,000 distinct CDR3 sequences, 15% to 20% of them appearing once. Input material: whole blood. These receptors all stem from an adult who was a healthcare worker with PCR-confirmed SARS-CoV-2 infection or an uninfected control (not recorded which).

This clonotype was recorded a few times. This chain joins TRBV20-1 and TRBJ2-3, with 11 bases lining up with TRBD2. The germline V gene encodes CDR1 DFQATT and CDR2 SNEGSKA (reference sequence). Trimming at V came to 6 bases and at J to 2 bases, leaving 7 bases not matched to a gene. The CDR3 extends over 15 amino acids. Here the CDR3 reads CSALGLADNTDTQYF. DNA of the CDR3: TGCAGTGCCTTGGGACTAGCGGACAACACAGATACGCAGTATTTT.

This clonotype was detected a few times. The chain links TRBV5-6 to TRBJ2-7; D remains unclear. The germline V and J ends were trimmed by 2 bases and 2 bases, with 11 bases remaining between them. Germline CDR1 is SGHDT and CDR2 is YYEEEE. There are 14 residues in the CDR3. CDR3 sequence reads: CASSFRGSPYEQYF. CDR3 coding DNA: TGTGCCAGCAGCTTCCGCGGATCACCCTACGAGCAGTACTTC. The full variable domain, rest sourced from reference TRBV5-6 and TRBJ2-7, is DAGVTQSPTHLIKTRGQQVTLRCSPKSGHDTVSWYQQALGQGPQFIFQYYEEEERQRGNFPDRFSGHQFPNYSSELNVNALLLGDSALYLCASSFRGSPYEQYFGPGTRLTVT.

This clonotype appeared a few times. The chain joins TRBV7-9 to TRBJ2-1; 9 bases line up with TRBD2. This CDR3 is 15 amino acids long. Germline V CDR1 and CDR2: SEHNR, FQNEAQ (reference sequence). Trimming took 5 bases from V and 13 from J; bases not matched to a gene: 15. The CDR3 sequence: CASSPRVAGAGEQFF. The CDR3 nucleotides are TGTGCCAGCAGCCCGAGGGTAGCGGGGGCTGGAGAACAGTTCTTC. The full variable domain, in which reference TRBV7-9 and TRBJ2-1 provide the parts outside the CDR3, is DTGVSQNPRHKITKRGQNVTFRCDPISEHNRLYWYRQTLGQGPEFLTYFQNEAQLEKSRLLSDRFSAERPKGSFSTLEIQRTEQGDSAMYLCASSPRVAGAGEQFFGPGTRLTVL.

This clonotype was observed a few times. CDR3 loop: CSVEEGYTF. The CDR3 nucleotides are TGCAGCGTTGAAGAAGGCTACACCTTC. This sequence joins TRBV29-1 and TRBJ1-2; the D is unclear. This CDR3 is 9 amino acids long. The V gene lost 0 bases and the J gene lost 8 bases, with 1 base spanning the gap. Germline CDR1 and CDR2: SQVTM and ANQGSEA.

In its sample, this clonotype was seen many times. The rearrangement joins TRBV6-2 or TRBV6-3 to TRBJ2-1; D call uncertain. Germline V gene sequence: CDR1 MNHEY, CDR2 SVGEGT. V was clipped by 4 bases and J by 6 bases, with 10 bases between them. The CDR3 runs 13 residues. In DNA, the CDR3 is TGTGCCAGCAGTTGGGATAGTGTCAATGAGCAGTTCTTC. Amino acids: CASSWDSVNEQFF.

The gene calls are TRBV7-2 and TRBJ2-7, with D hard to call. CDR1 and CDR2 from the germline V gene are SGHTA and FQGNSA. V gave up 4 bases and J gave up 4 bases, with 14 bases separating them. The CDR3 is made up of 14 amino acids. Here the CDR3 DNA reads TGTGCCAGCAGCTCGGGCCTCTCTCAGTACGAGCAGTACTTC. Its protein product is CASSSGLSQYEQYF.

This clonotype showed up many times. The chain recombines TRBV14 with TRBJ1-6, with a weak D call TRBD1 (6 bases). Germline CDR1 SGHDN, CDR2 FVKESK. The V gene lost 2 bases and the J gene lost 3 bases, with 11 bases spanning the gap. This CDR3 is built from 16 residues. CDR3 nucleotide sequence: TGTGCCAGCAGCCAAAACACAGGGCGCTATAATTCACCCCTCCACTTT. This encodes CASSQNTGRYNSPLHF.

This clonotype came up a few times. V is TRBV6-2 or TRBV6-3 and J is TRBJ2-3, with D perhaps being TRBD1 or TRBD2 (5 bases each). The CDR3 runs 14 residues. Looked up from germline, CDR1 is MNHEY and CDR2 is SVGEGT. Trimming removed 3 bases from V and 2 bases from J, with 9 bases in between. The CDR3 nucleotides are TGTGCCAGCAGTTATAGAGGGACCACAGATACGCAGTATTTT. Encoded protein: CASSYRGTTDTQYF.

The chain has TRBV28 and TRBJ2-7; possibly TRBD2 for D (5 bases). The germline gives CDR1 MDHEN, CDR2 SYDVKM. CDR3 length: 13 amino acids. Trimming took off 3 bases at V and 6 bases at J, with 12 bases between the two ends. For the CDR3, the DNA is TGTGCCAGCAGTTTTAACCTTGAGGGCGAGCAGTACTTC. This gives the protein CASSFNLEGEQYF. The full variable domain, its missing parts supplied by reference TRBV28 and TRBJ2-7, is DVKVTQSSRYLVKRTGEKVFLECVQDMDHENMFWYRQDPGLGLRLIYFSYDVKMKEKGDIPEGYSVSREKKERFSLILESASTNQTSMYLCASSFNLEGEQYFGPGTRLTVT.

V usage is TRBV5-1 and J usage is TRBJ2-3, with 8 bases aligning to TRBD1. Trimming cost V 3 bases and J 4 bases; bases outside gene matches: 4. The germline V gene has CDR1 SGHRS and CDR2 YFSETQ. There are 14 residues in the CDR3. CDR3 region: CASSSGQGSDTQYF. The CDR3 DNA reads as TGCGCCAGCAGCTCCGGACAGGGATCAGATACGCAGTATTTT. Using reference TRBV5-1 and TRBJ2-3 for the parts outside the CDR3, the full variable domain is KAGVTQTPRYLIKTRGQQVTLSCSPISGHRSVSWYQQTPGQGLQFLFEYFSETQRNKGNFPGRFSGRQFSNSRSEMNVSTLELGDSALYLCASSSGQGSDTQYFGPGTRLTVL.

The chain carries TRBV29-1 and TRBJ2-5; TRBD1 aligns across 8 bases. J gave up 5 bases and V 4 bases, and 3 bases lay outside the gene matches. CDR3 size: 12 residues. Germline V lookup: CDR1 SQVTM, CDR2 ANQGSEA. CDR3 nucleotide sequence: TGCAGCGTTGTACAGGGGGACGAGACCCAGTACTTC. It specifies CSVVQGDETQYF.

This clonotype was recorded a few times. The chain has TRBV29-1 and TRBJ1-2; no clear D gene. This CDR3 has 8 residues. Germline loops: CDR1 SQVTM, CDR2 ANQGSEA. V was shortened by 7 bases and J by 12 bases, with 9 bases between the two germline ends. CDR3 region: CSAYGDTF. The CDR3 DNA sequence: TGCAGCGCTTACGGGGACACCTTC.

This chain joins TRBV7-6 and TRBJ2-2; no firm D call. The CDR3 length is 16 residues. V was trimmed by 0 bases and J by 2 bases, leaving 10 bases between them. From germline, CDR1 is SGHVS and CDR2 FNYEAQ. CDR3 sequence reads: CASSLALGPNTGELFF. CDR3 nucleotide sequence: TGTGCCAGCAGCTTAGCGCTCGGGCCTAACACCGGGGAGCTGTTTTTT.

This clonotype was recorded at least ten times. The rearrangement links TRBV28 to TRBJ2-5, with TRBD2 matching over 7 bases. Germline trimming cut 1 base from V and 5 bases from J; bases unmatched to any gene: 7. The CDR3 runs to 15 residues. The germline V gene encodes CDR1 MDHEN and CDR2 SYDVKM. The CDR3 region is CASSLLGGKEETQYF. The CDR3 bases are TGTGCCAGCAGTTTATTGGGGGGGAAGGAGGAGACCCAGTACTTC.

This clonotype has at least ten counts. The chain recombines TRBV5-1 with TRBJ2-7; D gene uncertain. Trimming shortened V by 1 base and J by 4 bases, and 18 bases separated the two germline ends. This CDR3 has 16 residues. Germline assignment: CDR1 SGHRS and CDR2 YFSETQ. CDR3 sequence: CASSLSRTIHRYEQYF. Here the CDR3 DNA reads TGCGCCAGCAGCTTGTCCCGAACCATACACCGGTACGAGCAGTACTTC.

Details on this clonotype: A much larger clone differs by one base, so this may be a read error. V gene TRBV6-2 or TRBV6-3 combines with J gene TRBJ2-6; the match to TRBD1 covers 10 bases. CDR1 and CDR2 from the germline V gene are MNHEY and SVGEGT. CDR3 length: 16 residues. The CDR3 spells CASSGTGDSGANVLIF. In nucleotides, the CDR3 is TGTGCCAGCAGTGGGACAGGGGACTCTGGGGCCAACGTCCTGATTTTC.

This clonotype was counted many times. This chain connects TRBV20-1 to TRBJ1-2; possibly TRBD1 for D (6 bases). V lost 3 bases and J lost 8, with 16 bases in between. Germline-derived CDR1 and CDR2 are DFQATT and SNEGSKA (reference sequence). The CDR3 extends over 13 amino acids. The CDR3 loop is CSARHREGGGYTF. The CDR3 DNA is TGCAGTGCTAGGCATAGAGAGGGGGGAGGCTACACCTTC.

Comments on this clonotype: The junction differs from germline at one of its ends, possibly a read error. The V gene is TRBV4-3, the J gene TRBJ2-6; D is unresolved. CDR1 LGHNA and CDR2 YSLEER come from the germline V gene. This CDR3 has 15 amino acids. CDR3 sequence (DNA): TGCGACAGCAGCCAAGATCGCTCTGGGGCCAACGTCCTGACTTTC. It is translated as CDSSQDRSGANVLTF.

This clonotype was found many times. V is TRBV20-1 and J is TRBJ2-5, with TRBD2 identical over 9 bases. The CDR3 contains 15 residues. The germline gives CDR1 DFQATT, CDR2 SNEGSKA (reference sequence). J was trimmed by 5 bases and V by 0 bases; bases with no gene match: 7. The CDR3 bases are TGCAGTGCTAGAGACGGCGGGAGGGCCGGCGAGACCCAGTACTTC. It encodes CSARDGGRAGETQYF.

The V call is TRBV28, the J call TRBJ2-5, with D perhaps being TRBD1 or TRBD2 (5 bases each). The V gene's germline CDR1 is MDHEN and CDR2 SYDVKM. The CDR3 runs to 15 residues. Trimming removed 5 bases at V and 5 bases at J, with 18 bases between. The CDR3 loop is CASSPGFLGSETQYF. CDR3 DNA: TGTGCCAGCAGTCCAGGGTTCCTAGGGAGTGAGACCCAGTACTTC.

This clonotype was observed a handful of times. V and J are TRBV18 and TRBJ2-7, with 8 nucleotides matching TRBD1. This CDR3 contains 14 residues. V gave up 2 bases and J gave up 5 bases; unmatched junction bases: 5. Germline loops: CDR1 KGHSH, CDR2 LQKENI. CDR3 residues: CASSPTGQDNEQYF. DNA for the CDR3: TGTGCCAGCTCACCAACGGGACAGGACAACGAGCAGTACTTC. Complete variable domain (other parts from reference TRBV18 and TRBJ2-7): NAGVMQNPRHLVRRRGQEARLRCSPMKGHSHVYWYRQLPEEGLKFMVYLQKENIIDESGMPKERFSAEFPKEGPSILRIQQVVRGDSAAYFCASSPTGQDNEQYFGPGTRLTVT.

The genes are TRBV24-1 and TRBJ1-2; perhaps TRBD1 as D (6 bases). The CDR3 contains 16 residues. Trimming pared 5 bases from V and 4 bases from J, leaving 19 bases between. Germline V CDR1 and CDR2: KGHDR, SFDVKD. The CDR3 nucleotides read TGTGCCACCAGTGCTTCCCCTTGGGGGGGCGCCTATGGCTACACCTTC. This codes for CATSASPWGGAYGYTF.

The chain uses TRBV5-6 and TRBJ2-4; D is perhaps TRBD1 (6 bases). Germline V gene sequence: CDR1 SGHDT, CDR2 YYEEEE. Trimming removed 2 bases from V and 1 base from J, with 7 bases in between. CDR3 length: 14 residues. The CDR3, as DNA: TGTGCCAGCAGCTTTGGACAGGCCAAAAACATTCAGTACTTC. Translating gives CASSFGQAKNIQYF.

The V and J genes are TRBV6-1 and TRBJ1-6; a weak D match, TRBD1 (6 bases). The V end lost 0 bases, the J end lost 7 bases, and 13 bases lay between the germline ends. CDR1 MNHNS and CDR2 SASEGT come from the germline V gene. The CDR3 loop spans 16 amino acids. CDR3 in amino acids: CASSEAPQGSNSPLHF. DNA of the CDR3: TGTGCCAGCAGTGAAGCGCCCCAGGGGTCAAATTCACCCCTCCACTTT.

The chain uses TRBV28 and TRBJ2-7, with 10 bases identical to TRBD2. Germline V lookup: CDR1 MDHEN, CDR2 SYDVKM. The length of the CDR3 is 13 residues. V shed 10 bases and J 3 bases; nucleotides not matched to a gene: 6. The CDR3, as DNA: TGTGCCACCGGGACTAGCGAGAACTACGAGCAGTACTTC. Encoded protein: CATGTSENYEQYF.

This clonotype occurred a few times. V and J are TRBV14 and TRBJ1-5; no definite D call. This CDR3 is 13 amino acids long. The V and J ends lost 3 bases and 1 base respectively, with 4 bases between them. Germline V gene lookup returns CDR1 SGHDN and CDR2 FVKESK. This CDR3 reads CASSQASNQPQHF. In DNA, the CDR3 is TGTGCCAGCAGCCAGGCCAGCAATCAGCCCCAGCATTTT.

This clonotype was observed a few times. The gene calls are TRBV12-3 or TRBV12-4 and TRBJ2-7; 10 bases line up with TRBD1. CDR3 length equals 13 residues. J was trimmed by 6 bases and V by 3 bases; bases with no gene match: 2. The CDR3 nucleotides read TGTGCCAGCAGTTTCCGGGACAGGGGCGAGCAGTACTTC. As protein: CASSFRDRGEQYF.

This clonotype was seen a single time. This rearrangement joins TRBV4-1 to TRBJ2-1; TRBD2 aligns across 9 bases. J was trimmed by 8 bases and V by 3 bases; bases with no gene match: 11. This CDR3 has 16 residues. The germline V gene has CDR1 MGHRA and CDR2 YSYEKL. The DNA for the CDR3 is TGCGCCAGCAGCCAGTCTCAGCGGGAGGTGTGGGATGAGCAGTTCTTC. It is translated as CASSQSQREVWDEQFF.

In its sample, this clonotype was seen many times. This sequence joins TRBV6-6 and TRBJ2-2; 7 nucleotides align to TRBD1. This CDR3 spans 14 amino acids. V lost 7 bases, J lost 1 base, and 3 bases stayed unmatched. Germline values: CDR1 MNHNY, CDR2 SVGAGI (reference sequence). The chain's CDR3 is CASIRTGNTGELFF. The CDR3 DNA sequence: TGTGCCAGCATCAGGACAGGGAACACCGGGGAGCTGTTTTTT.